These 2 T cell receptor beta chains were sequenced from one sample in a study of CXCR3-negative and CXCR3-positive naive CD8 T cells. Findings and limits, study-wide: For CXCR3-positive naive cells, TRB CDR3s were more hydrophobic than those of CXCR3-negative naive cells.

The antigens for these receptors are not known. The study made its TRB cDNA libraries by 5' RACE, adding UMI labels. One entry per CDR3 protein, without DNA, is what TCRdb gives after re-calling the 5' RACE reads. The sample table sets out roughly 61,000 distinct CDR3 sequences. Sequencing input: naive CXCR3+ CD8+ T cells from blood. Stated subset: CD45RO-CCR7+CD27+CD95- naive CD8+ T cells expressing CXCR3 (TNR3+). These receptors all come from a human donor in good health. Some clones in this sample may be carry-over from other donors' samples.

The chain recombines TRBV4-1 with TRBJ1-2. The V gene's germline CDR1 is MGHRA and CDR2 YSYEKL. The CDR3 loop spans 14 amino acids. The CDR3 is CASSPPSVNYGYTF.

V usage is TRBV27 and J usage is TRBJ2-7. The CDR3 has 12 residues. Germline CDR1 is MNHEY and CDR2 is SMNVEV (reference sequence). The CDR3: CASSLWGYEQYF.